This entry features one TCR beta chain sequence. The protocol was immunoSEQ multiplex PCR, while the TCRdb copy is restricted to in-frame clones and leaves out a portion. The sample holds around 130,000 clones, roughly 87% seen once. Looked up from germline, CDR1 is SGHRS and CDR2 is YFSETQ. The V gene lost 0 bases and the J gene lost 0 bases, with 12 bases spanning the gap. The CDR3 sequence is 16 residues long. This sample was included in a study of T cell responses to AZD1222 COVID-19 vaccine. The sequence was obtained from an adult in good health. The rearrangement joins TRBV5-1 to TRBJ1-1; TRBD1 is a possible D gene (5 bases). The sample consisted of peripheral blood, taken on day 0 of AZD1222 vaccination. The CDR3 DNA reads TGCGCCAGCAGCTTGGACGTTGGGGCGGTGAACACTGAAGCTTTCTTT. Translated, it gives CASSLDVGAVNTEAFF. Variable domain in full (rest from reference TRBV5-1 and TRBJ1-1): KAGVTQTPRYLIKTRGQQVTLSCSPISGHRSVSWYQQTPGQGLQFLFEYFSETQRNKGNFPGRFSGRQFSNSRSEMNVSTLELGDSALYLCASSLDVGAVNTEAFFGQGTRLTVV.